A single sample is the source of the 31 T cell receptor beta chains below, sequenced in a study of shared clonotypes between healthy human individuals. This table comes from immunoSEQ multiplex PCR, and its TCRdb copy is limited to in-frame clones, with some not included. The sample gives 2 million to 3 million clones, roughly 93% of which show up once; about 0.39% is in the top ten. Sequenced material: naive CD4+ T cells from PBMCs. Subset defined: CD45RA+ positively selected. The receptors stem from a man younger than 30 in good health. Some clones in this sample may be carry-over from other donors' samples.

This clone occurred once. Other DNA variants within this sample encode the same CDR3. V usage is TRBV5-1 and J usage is TRBJ2-3, with 8 bases matching TRBD2. Trimming took 2 bases from V and 2 from J; bases not matched to a gene: 4. Per germline, CDR1 SGHRS and CDR2 YFSETQ. This CDR3 has 15 amino acids. CDR3 nucleotides: TGCGCCAGCAGCTTAGGACTAGCTGACACAGATACGCAGTATTTT. Translated: CASSLGLADTDTQYF.

The gene calls are TRBV5-1 and TRBJ2-6, with D uncertain. Per the germline V gene, CDR1 is SGHRS and CDR2 is YFSETQ. There are 15 residues in the CDR3. V lost 3 bases and J lost 4, with 11 bases in between. For the CDR3, the DNA is TGCGCCAGCAGCTACGGAGTGGTCGGGGCCAACGTCCTGACTTTC. It yields the protein CASSYGVVGANVLTF.

The V call is TRBV6-6, the J call TRBJ2-1, with 10 positions matching TRBD2. The germline CDR1 and CDR2 sequences are MNHNY and SVGAGI (reference sequence). The CDR3 consists of 15 residues. The trim removed 4 bases at V and 8 bases at J, leaving 8 bases unmatched. CDR3 region: CASSFSGRWRHEQFF. CDR3 DNA sequence: TGTGCCAGCAGTTTTAGCGGGAGGTGGCGGCATGAGCAGTTCTTC.

Of note for this clone: The sample carries other DNA sequences with the same CDR3. The CDR3: CASSLGPGVSGNTIYF. In DNA form, the CDR3 reads TGTGCCAGCAGCTTGGGGCCTGGGGTCTCTGGAAACACCATATATTTT. V is TRBV5-4 and J is TRBJ1-3; D gene uncertain. Between the trimmed V and J ends, which lost 0 bases and 0 bases, there was a span of 10 bases. Germline assignment: CDR1 SGHNT and CDR2 YYREEE (reference sequence). CDR3 length: 16 amino acids.

The rearrangement joins TRBV6-5 to TRBJ2-7; 7 bases are a match to TRBD1. The CDR3 sequence is 13 residues long. Trimming cost V 8 bases and J 5 bases; bases outside gene matches: 9. Per germline, CDR1 MNHEY and CDR2 SVGAGI. The DNA of the CDR3 is TGTGCCAGCTCATACAGGGGTCGCAACGAGCAGTACTTC. Translated, it gives CASSYRGRNEQYF.

The CDR3 region is CASSSLWGHQSEAFF. DNA of the CDR3: TGTGCCAGCAGCTCCTTATGGGGGCACCAGAGTGAAGCTTTCTTT. J is TRBJ1-1 and V is TRBV28, with D possibly matching TRBD1 (6 bases). From germline, CDR1 is MDHEN and CDR2 SYDVKM. Trimming took off 6 bases at V and 7 bases at J, with 21 bases between the two ends. The CDR3 sequence is 15 residues long.

The chain joins TRBV5-3 to TRBJ1-5; D is perhaps TRBD1 (5 bases). TRBV5-3 is flagged as an ORF with uncertain function. CDR3 length equals 15 residues. V lost 2 bases, J lost 1 base, and 10 bases lay in between. The CDR3 region has the DNA TGTGCCAGAAGCTTCGACCGGGGGAGCAATCAGCCCCAGCATTTT. It translates to CARSFDRGSNQPQHF.

V and J are TRBV6-1 and TRBJ1-1; 7 bases are shared with TRBD1. Germline CDR1 and CDR2: MNHNS and SASEGT. V shed 11 bases, J shed 7 bases, and the junction held 4 bases outside the gene matches. The CDR3 consists of 10 residues. The CDR3 DNA follows: TGTGCCGCGTCAGGGGGTGAAGCTTTCTTT. Protein: CAASGGEAFF.

The V gene is TRBV29-1, the J gene TRBJ1-4; D gene ambiguous. V dropped 4 bases and J dropped 2 bases, with 8 bases sitting between them. The CDR3 totals 13 residues. Germline V gene data show CDR1 as SQVTM and CDR2 as ANQGSEA. The CDR3 reads CSVGLVTNEKLFF. The CDR3 DNA follows: TGCAGCGTTGGGCTTGTGACTAATGAAAAACTGTTTTTT. Full variable domain (remainder filled in from reference TRBV29-1 and TRBJ1-4): SAVISQKPSRDICQRGTSLTIQCQVDSQVTMMFWYRQQPGQSLTLIATANQGSEATYESGFVIDKFPISRPNLTFSTLTVSNMSPEDSSIYLCSVGLVTNEKLFFGSGTQLSVL.

This sequence joins TRBV28 and TRBJ1-2; tentative D call: TRBD1 (5 bases). Germline V lookup: CDR1 MDHEN, CDR2 SYDVKM. Trimming shortened V by 3 bases and J by 5 bases, and 13 bases separated the two germline ends. This CDR3 spans 14 amino acids. The CDR3 DNA reads as TGTGCCAGCAGTTTCCTGGGACGGGTATATGGCTACACCTTC. This encodes CASSFLGRVYGYTF.

Concerning this clone: The same CDR3 is also encoded by other DNA sequences in this sample. This rearrangement joins TRBV6-6 to TRBJ2-5, with D perhaps TRBD1 (5 bases). Trimming took off 0 bases at V and 5 bases at J, with 10 bases between the two ends. Germline V gives CDR1 MNHNY, CDR2 SVGAGI (reference sequence). The CDR3 loop spans 14 amino acids. CDR3 nucleotides: TGTGCCAGCAGTTACTCGAGGACAAGCGAGACCCAGTACTTC. Encoded protein: CASSYSRTSETQYF.

This clone was counted once. V usage is TRBV2 and J usage is TRBJ1-4, with 8 bases lining up with TRBD1. With V trimmed by 6 bases and J by 10 bases, 7 bases remained unmatched. The length of the CDR3 is 13 residues. Germline V gene data show CDR1 as SNHLY and CDR2 as FYNNEI. As DNA, the CDR3 is TGTGCCAGCAGCCCCAGACAGGGGCGAAAACTGTTTTTT. Translated: CASSPRQGRKLFF.

This clone is a singleton in its sample. The rearrangement links TRBV5-1 to TRBJ2-7, with D perhaps matching TRBD1 (6 bases). The germline CDR1 and CDR2 sequences are SGHRS and YFSETQ. Trimming removed 4 bases from V and 4 bases from J, with 15 bases in between. The CDR3 extends over 14 amino acids. CDR3 sequence: CASSQGQTLYEQYF. CDR3 DNA sequence: TGCGCCAGCAGCCAGGGGCAGACTTTATACGAGCAGTACTTC.

The chain couples TRBV28 to TRBJ2-7; D assignment may be TRBD1 or TRBD2 (5 bases each). V lost 1 base and J 7 bases, leaving 8 bases between the germline ends. Germline loops: CDR1 MDHEN, CDR2 SYDVKM. The CDR3 contains 12 residues. The CDR3 region has the DNA TGTGCCAGCAGTTTATTTGGGGGTGAGCAGTACTTC. It yields the protein CASSLFGGEQYF.

V and J are TRBV2 and TRBJ2-5; D is uncertain. The assigned J gene may be wrong: the sequence end matches TRBJ2-7 better. In germline, CDR1 is SNHLY, CDR2 FYNNEI. This CDR3 region has 12 residues. CDR3 sequence reads: CASKSLGSEQYF. In DNA form, the CDR3 reads TGTGCCAGCAAGAGTCTGGGGTCCGAGCAGTACTTC.

This clone was seen a single time. The gene calls are TRBV30 and TRBJ2-1; maybe TRBD2 (5 bases). Trimming removed 2 bases at V and 7 bases at J, with 9 bases between. Germline V CDR1 and CDR2: GTSNPN, SVGIG (reference sequence). The CDR3 sequence is 12 residues long. The DNA for the CDR3 is TGTGCCTGGAGTAGGACGGGGAATGAGCAGTTCTTC. As protein: CAWSRTGNEQFF.

The rearrangement uses TRBV19 and TRBJ2-3; a weak D match, TRBD1 (6 bases). V was clipped by 0 bases and J by 6 bases, with 13 bases between them. The CDR3 is made up of 15 amino acids. CDR1 and CDR2 from the germline V gene are LNHDA and SQIVND (reference sequence). CDR3 loop: CASSIDPAGVDTQYF. The CDR3 coding sequence is TGTGCCAGTAGTATAGATCCCGCAGGGGTGGATACGCAGTATTTT.

The rearrangement joins TRBV27 to TRBJ2-7; possible D gene TRBD1, 6 bases. V was clipped by 2 bases and J by 3 bases, with 17 bases between them. Germline V CDR1 and CDR2: MNHEY, SMNVEV (reference sequence). The CDR3 contains 16 residues. CDR3: CASSLADSRPVYEQYF. The CDR3 DNA is TGTGCCAGCAGTTTAGCGGACAGCCGCCCTGTCTACGAGCAGTACTTC.

This clone came up a few times. The genes are TRBV27 and TRBJ1-5; weak D call: TRBD1 (5 bases). Trimming took off 2 bases at V and 7 bases at J, with 12 bases between the two ends. CDR3 length equals 14 residues. In germline, CDR1 is MNHEY, CDR2 SMNVEV (reference sequence). DNA for the CDR3: TGTGCCAGCAGTTTAAGGGACGGCGGACAGCCCCAGCATTTT. This gives the protein CASSLRDGGQPQHF.

The chain employs TRBV11-3 and TRBJ2-5; maybe TRBD2 (6 bases). The V end lost 4 bases, the J end lost 5 bases, and 14 bases lay between the germline ends. CDR1 and CDR2 from the germline V gene are SGHNT and YENEEA. The CDR3 extends over 14 amino acids. DNA for the CDR3: TGTGCCAGCAGCTCAGGAGGGCCACGGGAGACCCAGTACTTC. It yields the protein CASSSGGPRETQYF.

This rearrangement joins TRBV10-3 to TRBJ1-5; 9 bases are a match to TRBD1. CDR1 and CDR2 from the germline V gene are ENHRY and SYGVKD. The CDR3 runs to 17 residues. Trimming cost V 0 bases and J 6 bases; bases outside gene matches: 9. CDR3 DNA: TGTGCCATCAGTGAGTCAGTTGGGGACAGGGTTTTTCAGCCCCAGCATTTT. Its protein is CAISESVGDRVFQPQHF.

With respect to this clone: The junction and the germline gene differ at one end; a read error may be behind it. Other nucleotide sequences in the sample specify the same CDR3. The chain joins TRBV28 to TRBJ1-1, with TRBD1 matching 7 bases. The CDR3 runs to 15 residues. Looked up from germline, CDR1 is MDHEN and CDR2 is SYDVKM. Here the CDR3 reads CASSPTTGWDTEAFF. Here the CDR3 DNA reads TGCGCCAGCAGTCCGACGACAGGGTGGGACACTGAAGCTTTCTTT.

This chain links TRBV2 with TRBJ2-6; D is perhaps TRBD1 or TRBD2 (5 bases each). V lost 5 bases, J lost 4 bases, and 15 bases lay in between. This CDR3 is built from 16 residues. Germline CDR1 reads SNHLY; CDR2 reads FYNNEI. The CDR3 bases are TGTGCCAGCAGTAACCGGGGCCTCGCAGGGGCCAACGTCCTGACTTTC. Translating it yields CASSNRGLAGANVLTF.

The rearrangement links TRBV7-9 to TRBJ1-4, with 8 bases fitting TRBD1. Trimming took 4 bases from V and 8 from J; bases not matched to a gene: 6. Germline assignment: CDR1 SEHNR and CDR2 FQNEAQ (reference sequence). The length of the CDR3 is 14 residues. The CDR3 DNA sequence: TGTGCCAGCAGCTGGACAGGGTCAGACGAAAAACTGTTTTTT. It codes for CASSWTGSDEKLFF.

The chain recombines TRBV28 with TRBJ1-4, with no clear D. V was pared by 5 bases and J by 3 bases, with 16 bases between. This CDR3 comprises 16 residues. The germline gives CDR1 MDHEN, CDR2 SYDVKM. The CDR3 spells CASSLRTRDPNEKLFF. The CDR3 bases are TGTGCCAGCAGTCTACGGACCAGAGACCCTAATGAAAAACTGTTTTTT.

The V gene is TRBV29-1, the J gene TRBJ2-3, with D possibly matching TRBD1 (5 bases). The CDR3 has 13 residues. The germline CDR1 and CDR2 sequences are SQVTM and ANQGSEA. The V end lost 4 bases, the J end lost 0 bases, and 8 bases lay between the germline ends. CDR3 loop: CSVVTDSTDTQYF. CDR3 DNA sequence: TGCAGCGTTGTGACAGATAGCACAGATACGCAGTATTTT.

The chain employs TRBV11-3 and TRBJ2-5, with 7 bases that match TRBD2. This CDR3 contains 13 residues. The germline V gene encodes CDR1 SGHNT and CDR2 YENEEA. The V gene end was trimmed by 0 bases and the J gene end by 11 bases; junction bases not matched to a gene: 6. CDR3 coding DNA: TGTGCCAGCAGCTTAGAATGGGCGGGAGAGCAGTACTTC. Protein product: CASSLEWAGEQYF.

The genes are TRBV1 and TRBJ2-1; the table gives TRBD2 as D, unverified against the DNA. TRBV1 is recorded as a pseudogene. The CDR3 sequence is 19 residues long. The CDR3 is CTSSQVGTSGRGSYNEQFF. The CDR3 DNA reads TGCACCAGCAGCCAAGTCGGGACTAGCGGGAGGGGGTCCTACAATGAGCAGTTCTTC.

The J gene is TRBJ2-3, the V gene TRBV7-3; 7 bases are shared with TRBD1. Trimming removed 4 bases from V and 0 bases from J; junction bases left unmatched: 4. Germline V CDR1 and CDR2: SGHTA, FQGTGA. There are 15 residues in the CDR3. The CDR3 region has the DNA TGTGCCAGCAGCTCGACAGGGCTCAGCACAGATACGCAGTATTTT. Protein sequence: CASSSTGLSTDTQYF.

The rearrangement uses TRBV5-1 and TRBJ2-7; no firm D call. Per the germline V gene, CDR1 is SGHRS and CDR2 is YFSETQ. This CDR3 spans 14 amino acids. Trimming took off 2 bases at V and 0 bases at J, with 9 bases between the two ends. The CDR3 loop is CASSFDPPSYEQYF. CDR3 sequence (DNA): TGCGCCAGCAGCTTCGACCCCCCCTCCTACGAGCAGTACTTC.

J is TRBJ2-1 and V is TRBV27; 7 nucleotides line up with TRBD1. The ends lost 1 base at V and 0 bases at J; junction bases unmatched: 3. There are 16 residues in the CDR3. Germline lookup yields CDR1 MNHEY and CDR2 SMNVEV (reference sequence). The DNA of the CDR3 is TGTGCCAGCAGTTTATTGGGACAGATCTCCTACAATGAGCAGTTCTTC. Translated, it gives CASSLLGQISYNEQFF.